This T cell receptor beta chain derives from a study of cytomegalovirus exposure and HLA in healthy donors. PCR involved 60 Vbeta and 13 Jbeta primers. Study processing details: Counted up in a later analysis, unique TCR beta chains came to approximately 83 million, with around 10 million shared. The table came from immunoSEQ multiplex PCR; TCRdb's copy has only in-frame clones and leaves some out. The D gene and trimming were derived from the DNA, and the V and J assignments and clone size from that table. This sample's table has 130,000 or so clones. The CDR3 covers 15 residues. CDR1 GTSNPN and CDR2 SVGIG come from the germline V gene (reference sequence). V was clipped by 2 bases and J by 0 bases; unmatched bases: 4.

This sequence originates from a man younger than 35 in good health and CMV-seronegative. The sequenced material came from PBMCs. This chain uses TRBV30 with TRBJ2-5; 9 bases map to TRBD1. The CDR3 sequence is CAWSSGTGYQETQYF. CDR3 coding DNA: TGTGCCTGGAGTTCCGGGACAGGGTACCAAGAGACCCAGTACTTC.